This T cell receptor beta chain was observed in a study of blood T cells in healthy people across ages. Turning to the study itself: Template-switching capture recovered about one barcoded beta molecule per two T cells.

The study's findings and limits: Versus aged donors, long-lived donors had higher diversity and more naive CD4+ cells.

A note on this clonotype: Its target is not known.

Donors were healthy Caucasian individuals from Russia aged about 6 to 95. A second PCR, run for roughly 7 to 11 cycles, used a sample-barcoded 5' primer plus a J-beta primer mix. TCRdb passed the 5' RACE reads through MiXCR, listing each CDR3 protein once. The repertoire includes 1.5 million to 2 million distinct CDR3 sequences, around 48% of them detected once, and less than 2.5% sits in the top ten. CDR3 length: 15 residues. Per germline, CDR1 MDHEN and CDR2 SYDVKM. Germline trimming cut 4 bases from V and 0 bases from J; bases unmatched to any gene: 6. The receptor comes from a middle-aged woman in good health. The rearrangement uses TRBV28 and TRBJ2-7; 7 positions agree with TRBD1. Material for sequencing was blood. CDR3 loop: CASSSRDSVSYEQYF. As DNA, the CDR3 is TGTGCCAGCAGTTCCCGGGACAGCGTCTCCTACGAGCAGTACTTC.